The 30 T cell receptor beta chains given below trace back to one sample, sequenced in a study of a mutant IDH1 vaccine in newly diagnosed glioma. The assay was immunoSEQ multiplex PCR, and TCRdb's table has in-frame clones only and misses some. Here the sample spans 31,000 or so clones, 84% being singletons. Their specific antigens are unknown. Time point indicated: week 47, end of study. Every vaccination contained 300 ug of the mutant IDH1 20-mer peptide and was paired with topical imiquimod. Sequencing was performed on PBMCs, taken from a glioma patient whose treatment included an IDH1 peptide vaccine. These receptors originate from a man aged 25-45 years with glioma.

DNA of the CDR3: TGTGCCAGCCCGGGGGACACTGAAGCTTTCTTT. Its protein product is CASPGDTEAFF. The J gene is TRBJ1-1, the V gene TRBV28; D may be TRBD1 (5 bases). CDR3 size: 11 residues. V was pared by 8 bases and J by 3 bases, with 7 bases between. CDR1 is MDHEN and CDR2 is SYDVKM in the germline V gene.

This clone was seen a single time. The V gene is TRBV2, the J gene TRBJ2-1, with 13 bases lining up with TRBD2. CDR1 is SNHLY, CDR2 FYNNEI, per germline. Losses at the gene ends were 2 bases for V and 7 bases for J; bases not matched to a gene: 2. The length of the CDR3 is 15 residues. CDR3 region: CASSESGLAGNEQFF. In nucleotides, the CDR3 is TGTGCCAGCAGTGAATCGGGACTAGCGGGGAATGAGCAGTTCTTC.

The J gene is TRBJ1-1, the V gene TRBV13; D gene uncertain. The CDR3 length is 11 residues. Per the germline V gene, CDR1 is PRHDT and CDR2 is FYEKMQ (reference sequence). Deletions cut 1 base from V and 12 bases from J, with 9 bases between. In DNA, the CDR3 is TGTGCCAGCAGCTTAGTTGATAAGACTTTCTTT. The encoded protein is CASSLVDKTFF.

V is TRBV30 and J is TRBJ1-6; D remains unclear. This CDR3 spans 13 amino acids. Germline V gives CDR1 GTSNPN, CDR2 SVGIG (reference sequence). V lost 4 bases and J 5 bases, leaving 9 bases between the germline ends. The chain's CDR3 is CAWISDHNSPLHF. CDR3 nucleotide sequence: TGTGCCTGGATCTCGGACCATAATTCACCCCTCCACTTT.

The CDR3: CASRSGTSGSTDTQYF. The CDR3 DNA is TGCGCCAGCAGATCCGGGACTAGCGGGAGTACAGATACGCAGTATTTT. The V gene is TRBV5-1, the J gene TRBJ2-3; 14 bases line up with TRBD2. V was clipped by 5 bases and J by 3 bases; unmatched bases: 5. The CDR3 sequence is 16 residues long. In germline, CDR1 is SGHRS, CDR2 YFSETQ.

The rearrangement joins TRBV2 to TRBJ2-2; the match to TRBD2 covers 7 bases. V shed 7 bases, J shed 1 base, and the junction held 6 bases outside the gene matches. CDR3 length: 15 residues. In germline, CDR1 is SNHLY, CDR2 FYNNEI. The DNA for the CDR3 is TGTGCCAGCATCGGCCTAGCGGAGAACACCGGGGAGCTGTTTTTT. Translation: CASIGLAENTGELFF.

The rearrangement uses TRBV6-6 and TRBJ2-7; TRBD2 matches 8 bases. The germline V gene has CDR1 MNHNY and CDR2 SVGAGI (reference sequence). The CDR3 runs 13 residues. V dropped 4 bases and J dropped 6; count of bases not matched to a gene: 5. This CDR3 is CASSSQRGGEQYF. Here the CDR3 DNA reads TGTGCCAGCAGTTCACAACGGGGGGGCGAGCAGTACTTC.

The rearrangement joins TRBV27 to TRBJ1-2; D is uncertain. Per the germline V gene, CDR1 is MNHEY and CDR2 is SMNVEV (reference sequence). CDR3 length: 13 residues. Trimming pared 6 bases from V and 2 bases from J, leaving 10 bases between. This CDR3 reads CASSLRENYGYTF. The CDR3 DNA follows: TGTGCCAGCAGCCTACGTGAGAACTATGGCTACACCTTC.

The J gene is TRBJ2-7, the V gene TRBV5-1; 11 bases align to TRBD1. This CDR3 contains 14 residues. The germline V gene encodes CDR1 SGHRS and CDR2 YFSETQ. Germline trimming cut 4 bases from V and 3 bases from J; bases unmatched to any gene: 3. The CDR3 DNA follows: TGCGCCAGCAGCCCCGGGACAGGGGGCTACGAGCAGTACTTC. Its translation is CASSPGTGGYEQYF.

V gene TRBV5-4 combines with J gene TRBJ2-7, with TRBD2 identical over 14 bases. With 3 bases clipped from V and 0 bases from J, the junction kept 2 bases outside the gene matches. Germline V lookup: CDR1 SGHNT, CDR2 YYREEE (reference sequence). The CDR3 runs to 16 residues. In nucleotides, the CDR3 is TGTGCCAGCAGCTCAGGGACTAGCGGGGGCTCCTACGAGCAGTACTTC. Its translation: CASSSGTSGGSYEQYF.

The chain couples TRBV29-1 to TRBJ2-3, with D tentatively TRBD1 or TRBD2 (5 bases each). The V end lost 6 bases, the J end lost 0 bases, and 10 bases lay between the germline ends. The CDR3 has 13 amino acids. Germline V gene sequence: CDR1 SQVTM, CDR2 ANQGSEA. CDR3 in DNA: TGCAGCGTCGGGACGAGGAGCACAGATACGCAGTATTTT. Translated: CSVGTRSTDTQYF.

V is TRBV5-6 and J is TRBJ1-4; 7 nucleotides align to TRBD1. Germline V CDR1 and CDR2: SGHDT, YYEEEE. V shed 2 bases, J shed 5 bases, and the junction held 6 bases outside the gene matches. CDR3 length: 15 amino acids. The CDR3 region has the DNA TGTGCCAGCAGCTTATTAGGACAGGAGAATGAAAAACTGTTTTTT. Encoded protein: CASSLLGQENEKLFF.

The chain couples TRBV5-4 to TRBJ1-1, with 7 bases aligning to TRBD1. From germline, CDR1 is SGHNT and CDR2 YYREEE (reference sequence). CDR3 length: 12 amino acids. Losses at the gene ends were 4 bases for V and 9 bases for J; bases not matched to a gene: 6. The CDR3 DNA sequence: TGTGCCAGCAGCAATCGGGACAGCCAAGCTTTCTTT. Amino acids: CASSNRDSQAFF.

CDR3 nucleotides: TGTGCCAGCAGTTTATATATGCGGGACAGTGGGGGGAACTATGGCTACACCTTC. This encodes CASSLYMRDSGGNYGYTF. J is TRBJ1-2 and V is TRBV27, with 7 nucleotides matching TRBD1. The V gene end was trimmed by 1 base and the J gene end by 2 bases; junction bases not matched to a gene: 13. Germline loops: CDR1 MNHEY, CDR2 SMNVEV (reference sequence). The CDR3 length is 18 residues.

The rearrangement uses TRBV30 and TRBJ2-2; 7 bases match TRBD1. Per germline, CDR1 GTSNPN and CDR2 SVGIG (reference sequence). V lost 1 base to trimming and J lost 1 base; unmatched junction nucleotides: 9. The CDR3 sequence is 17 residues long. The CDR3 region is CAWSDPTGTENTGELFF. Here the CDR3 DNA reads TGTGCCTGGAGTGACCCAACCGGGACAGAGAACACCGGGGAGCTGTTTTTT.

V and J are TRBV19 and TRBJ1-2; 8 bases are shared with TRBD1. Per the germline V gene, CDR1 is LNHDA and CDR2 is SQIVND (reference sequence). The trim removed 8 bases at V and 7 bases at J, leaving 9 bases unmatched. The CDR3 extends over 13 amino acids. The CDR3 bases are TGTGCCAGTCAAATGGACAGGGACGGTGGCTACACCTTC. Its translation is CASQMDRDGGYTF.

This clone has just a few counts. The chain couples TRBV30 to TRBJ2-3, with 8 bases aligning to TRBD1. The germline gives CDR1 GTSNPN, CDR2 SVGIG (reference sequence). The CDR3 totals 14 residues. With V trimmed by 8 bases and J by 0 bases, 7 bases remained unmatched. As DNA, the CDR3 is TGTGCCGGCGACAGGGGAAGTAGCACAGATACGCAGTATTTT. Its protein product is CAGDRGSSTDTQYF.

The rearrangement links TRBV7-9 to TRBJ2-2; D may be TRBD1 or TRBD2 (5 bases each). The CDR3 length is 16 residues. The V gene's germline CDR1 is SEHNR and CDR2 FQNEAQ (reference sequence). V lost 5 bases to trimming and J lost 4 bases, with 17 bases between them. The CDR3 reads CASSRGRGSPTGELFF. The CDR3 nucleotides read TGTGCCAGCAGCCGGGGCCGGGGAAGTCCCACCGGGGAGCTGTTTTTT.

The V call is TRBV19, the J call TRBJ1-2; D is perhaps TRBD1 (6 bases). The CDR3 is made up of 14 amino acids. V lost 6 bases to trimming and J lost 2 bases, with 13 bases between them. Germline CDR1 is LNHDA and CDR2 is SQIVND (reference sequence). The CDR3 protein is CASRYLGGNYGYTF. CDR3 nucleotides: TGTGCCAGTAGGTACCTAGGGGGGAACTATGGCTACACCTTC.

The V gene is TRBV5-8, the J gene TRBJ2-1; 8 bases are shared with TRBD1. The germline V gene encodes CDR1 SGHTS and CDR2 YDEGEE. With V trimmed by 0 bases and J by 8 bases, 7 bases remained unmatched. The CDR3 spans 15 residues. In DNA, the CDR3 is TGTGCCAGCAGCTTGGTCGTTACAGGGGGTGATGAGCAGTTCTTC. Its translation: CASSLVVTGGDEQFF.

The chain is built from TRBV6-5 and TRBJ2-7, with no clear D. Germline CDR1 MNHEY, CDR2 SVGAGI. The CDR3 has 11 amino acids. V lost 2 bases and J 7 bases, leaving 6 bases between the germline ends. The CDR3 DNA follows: TGTGCCAGCAGTTACCAGTCTGAGCAGTACTTC. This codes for CASSYQSEQYF.

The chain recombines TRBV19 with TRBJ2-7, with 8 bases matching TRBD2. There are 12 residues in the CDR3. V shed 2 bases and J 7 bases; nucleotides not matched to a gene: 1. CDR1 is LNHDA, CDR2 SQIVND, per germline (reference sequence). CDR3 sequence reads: CASSIPGGEQYF. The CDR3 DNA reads TGTGCCAGTAGTATACCGGGGGGGGAGCAGTACTTC. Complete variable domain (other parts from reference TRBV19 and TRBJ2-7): DGGITQSPKYLFRKEGQNVTLSCEQNLNHDAMYWYRQDPGQGLRLIYYSQIVNDFQKGDIAEGYSVSREKKESFPLTVTSAQKNPTAFYLCASSIPGGEQYFGPGTRLTVT.

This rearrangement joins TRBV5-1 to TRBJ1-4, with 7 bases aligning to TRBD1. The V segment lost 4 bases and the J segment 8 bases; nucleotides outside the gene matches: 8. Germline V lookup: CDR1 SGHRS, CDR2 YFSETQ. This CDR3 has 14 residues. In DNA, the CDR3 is TGCGCCAGCAGCCTGGGACAGATCAGCGAAAAACTGTTTTTT. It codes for CASSLGQISEKLFF.

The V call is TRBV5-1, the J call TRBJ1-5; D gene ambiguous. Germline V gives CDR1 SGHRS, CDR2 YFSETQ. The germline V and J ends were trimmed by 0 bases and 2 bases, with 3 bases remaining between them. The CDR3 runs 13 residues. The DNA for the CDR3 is TGCGCCAGCAGCTTGGACGGCAATCAGCCCCAGCATTTT. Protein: CASSLDGNQPQHF.

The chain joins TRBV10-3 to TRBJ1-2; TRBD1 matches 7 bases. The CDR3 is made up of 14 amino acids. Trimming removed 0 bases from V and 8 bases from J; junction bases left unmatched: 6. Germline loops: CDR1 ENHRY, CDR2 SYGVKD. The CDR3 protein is CAISESTGAGGYTF. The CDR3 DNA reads TGTGCCATCAGTGAGTCTACAGGGGCAGGAGGCTACACCTTC.

The CDR3 is CASSKPGTLTYEQYF. The CDR3 bases are TGTGCCAGCAGCAAGCCCGGGACCCTGACCTACGAGCAGTACTTC. The chain carries TRBV28 and TRBJ2-7; D tentatively fits TRBD1 or TRBD2 (5 bases each). The CDR3 loop spans 15 amino acids. V lost 6 bases, J lost 2 bases, and 17 bases lay in between. CDR1 MDHEN and CDR2 SYDVKM come from the germline V gene.

CDR3 bases: TGTGCCAGCGCGGCAAGATACGAGCAGTACTTC. Protein: CASAARYEQYF. The genes are TRBV7-9 and TRBJ2-7; D gene uncertain. The CDR3 has 11 residues. V was pared by 8 bases and J by 4 bases, with 9 bases between. Germline V lookup: CDR1 SEHNR, CDR2 FQNEAQ (reference sequence).

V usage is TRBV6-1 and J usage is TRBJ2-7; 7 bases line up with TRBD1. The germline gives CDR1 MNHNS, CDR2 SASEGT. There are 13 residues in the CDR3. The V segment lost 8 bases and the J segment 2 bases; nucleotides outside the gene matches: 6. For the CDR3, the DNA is TGTGCCAGCGGGACAGACTACCCCTACGAGCAGTACTTC. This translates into CASGTDYPYEQYF.

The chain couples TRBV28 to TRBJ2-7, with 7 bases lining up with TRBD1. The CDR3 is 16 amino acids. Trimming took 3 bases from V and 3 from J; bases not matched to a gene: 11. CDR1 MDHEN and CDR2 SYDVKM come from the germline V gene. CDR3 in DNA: TGTGCCAGCAGTTTTATGGCCAGGGGGTCGATCTACGAGCAGTACTTC. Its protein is CASSFMARGSIYEQYF.

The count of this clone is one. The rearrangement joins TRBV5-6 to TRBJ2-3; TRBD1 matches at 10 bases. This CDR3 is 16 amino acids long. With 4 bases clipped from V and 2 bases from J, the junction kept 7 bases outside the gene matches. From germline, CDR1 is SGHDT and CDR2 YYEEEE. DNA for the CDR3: TGTGCCAGCAGCGACAGGGGGCGCGACCCCACAGATACGCAGTATTTT. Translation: CASSDRGRDPTDTQYF.